These T cell receptor beta chains were read from a single sample in a study of T cell responses to AZD1222 COVID-19 vaccine. The assay was immunoSEQ multiplex PCR, and TCRdb's table has in-frame clones only and misses some. The table records about 130,000 clones, 89% of them present only once. The sequencing used peripheral blood, collected on day 0 of AZD1222 vaccination. Receptors originate from an adult in good health. The CDR3 runs from the conserved cysteine through the conserved F or W. Each record gives: V gene, clone size, J gene, D gene, CDR3 protein, CDR3 DNA. A D gene is named only where the DNA matches it firmly. Not every row has a clone size; where given, it reads once, few, many or a size class.

>TRBV18|-|TRBJ1-1|TRBD1
CASSPLGTEYLNTEAFF
TGTGCCAGCTCACCACTTGGGACAGAATATTTGAACACTGAAGCTTTCTTT
>TRBV2|-|TRBJ1-4|TRBD1
CASAGTGVEKLFF
TGTGCCAGCGCTGGGACAGGGGTTGAAAAACTGTTTTTT
>TRBV6-6|-|TRBJ1-4|TRBD1
CASSYGGQGSEKLFF
TGTGCCAGCAGTTATGGGGGACAGGGGTCTGAAAAACTGTTTTTT
>TRBV19|-|TRBJ1-5|-
CASSSDRRNQPQHF
TGTGCCAGTAGCTCCGACAGGAGGAATCAGCCCCAGCATTTT
>TRBV29-1|few|TRBJ1-1|TRBD1
CSARGQANTEAFF
TGCAGCGCTCGGGGACAGGCTAACACTGAAGCTTTCTTT
>TRBV5-3|-|TRBJ2-1|-
CARSLLRGACSYNEQFF
TGTGCCAGAAGCTTGTTGAGAGGGGCTTGCTCCTACAATGAGCAGTTCTTC
>TRBV19|-|TRBJ1-5|-
CASTPLRGERDNLNSNQPQHF
TGTGCCAGTACCCCCCTAAGGGGGGAAAGGGATAACTTGAATAGCAATCAGCCCCAGCATTTT
>TRBV3-1/TRBV3-2|-|TRBJ1-5|-
CASSQDRNQPQHF
TGTGCCAGCAGCCAAGACCGAAATCAGCCCCAGCATTTT
>TRBV2|-|TRBJ1-2|-
CASREGEYGYTF
TGTGCCAGCCGGGAAGGAGAGTATGGCTACACCTTC
>TRBV3-1/TRBV3-2|-|TRBJ1-5|-
CASSSLNQPQHF
TGTGCCAGCAGCTCTCTCAATCAGCCCCAGCATTTT
>TRBV5-5|-|TRBJ1-5|-
CASSLGGQGNQPQHF
TGTGCCAGCAGCTTGGGGGGGCAGGGCAATCAGCCCCAGCATTTT
>TRBV7-9|-|TRBJ1-1|-
CASSYGRNTEAFF
TGTGCCAGCAGCTACGGACGGAACACTGAAGCTTTCTTT
>TRBV6-2/TRBV6-3|-|TRBJ1-5|-
CASSYDSIGRANNQPQHF
TGTGCCAGCAGTTACGACTCTATCGGCCGAGCCAACAATCAGCCCCAGCATTTT
>TRBV6-6|-|TRBJ2-7|-
CASSTTGTQAYEQYF
TGTGCCAGCAGTACGACCGGGACACAAGCCTACGAGCAGTACTTC
>TRBV6-5|once|TRBJ1-2|TRBD1
CASSSGQGGNYGYTF
TGTGCCAGCAGCTCGGGACAGGGGGGTAACTATGGCTACACCTTC
>TRBV6-2/TRBV6-3|-|TRBJ1-1|-
CASSYGQGFMNTEAFF
TGTGCCAGCAGTTACGGGCAGGGTTTCATGAACACTGAAGCTTTCTTT
>TRBV6-6|-|TRBJ1-4|-
CATAQTTNEKLFF
TGTGCCACCGCACAGACAACTAATGAAAAACTGTTTTTT
>TRBV5-8|-|TRBJ1-4|-
CASSHGGGKLFF
TGTGCCAGCAGCCATGGGGGGGGAAAACTGTTTTTT
>TRBV7-2|-|TRBJ2-3|TRBD2
CASSLDGLAGGRITDTQYF
TGTGCCAGCAGCTTAGATGGACTAGCGGGGGGGCGGATCACAGATACGCAGTATTTT
>TRBV5-1|few|TRBJ1-1|-
CASSPDGGFTEAFF
TGCGCCAGCAGCCCGGACGGGGGTTTCACTGAAGCTTTCTTT
>TRBV6-5|-|TRBJ2-3|-
CASKRTTSTDTQYF
TGTGCCAGCAAGCGAACAACTAGCACAGATACGCAGTATTTT
>TRBV11-2|-|TRBJ1-2|-
CASSLGVGGSANYGYTF
TGTGCCAGCAGCTTAGGGGTCGGGGGGAGCGCTAACTATGGCTACACCTTC
>TRBV14|-|TRBJ2-1|TRBD2
CASRPGLDYNEQFF
TGTGCCAGCAGACCGGGACTAGACTACAATGAGCAGTTCTTC
>TRBV6-6|-|TRBJ1-3|-
CASMRGLGNTIYF
TGTGCCAGCATGAGGGGGTTGGGAAACACCATATATTTT
>TRBV18|-|TRBJ1-6|-
CASSITGSGSYNSPLHF
TGTGCCAGCTCAATTACAGGGAGTGGCTCCTATAATTCACCCCTCCACTTT
>TRBV30|-|TRBJ2-5|-
CAWQDNNPQETQYF
TGTGCCTGGCAGGACAACAACCCCCAAGAGACCCAGTACTTC
>TRBV5-8|-|TRBJ1-2|-
CASSLRWNGYTF
TGTGCCAGCAGCTTGCGGTGGAATGGCTACACCTTC
>TRBV9|-|TRBJ2-1|TRBD2
CASSVASGVDEQFF
TGTGCCAGCAGCGTAGCTAGCGGGGTCGATGAGCAGTTCTTC
>TRBV7-9|-|TRBJ1-2|TRBD1
CASSLAQQGGSGYTF
TGTGCCAGCAGCTTAGCTCAACAGGGGGGGAGTGGCTACACCTTC
>TRBV4-1|-|TRBJ1-1|-
CASSHERSSTFKNTEAFF
TGCGCCAGCAGCCACGAACGCAGTTCAACGTTCAAGAACACTGAAGCTTTCTTT
>TRBV19|once|TRBJ1-1|TRBD1
CASSIRPGTGTEAFF
TGTGCCAGTAGTATTCGCCCAGGGACAGGCACTGAAGCTTTCTTT
>TRBV6-5|-|TRBJ2-6|-
CASSYQISGANVLTF
TGTGCCAGCAGTTACCAAATCTCTGGGGCCAACGTCCTGACTTTC
>TRBV6-5|-|TRBJ1-3|-
CATLRAQGNTIYF
TGTGCCACGCTCAGAGCCCAAGGAAACACCATATATTTT
>TRBV30|-|TRBJ1-1|-
CAWSVGGPTEAFF
TGTGCCTGGAGTGTCGGGGGGCCCACTGAAGCTTTCTTT
>TRBV30|-|TRBJ2-2|-
CAWSVTGELFF
TGTGCCTGGAGTGTTACCGGGGAGCTGTTTTTT
>TRBV19|-|TRBJ1-4|-
CASSIEVFGKLFF
TGTGCCAGTAGTATAGAGGTTTTCGGAAAACTGTTTTTT
>TRBV13|-|TRBJ2-1|-
CASSLGQGRNEQFF
TGTGCCAGCAGCTTAGGACAGGGTCGTAATGAGCAGTTCTTC
>TRBV7-2|-|TRBJ1-3|-
CASSKSIQNSGNTIYF
TGTGCCAGCAGCAAAAGCATCCAGAACTCTGGAAACACCATATATTTT
>TRBV5-1|-|TRBJ2-6|-
CASSLGSGANVLTF
TGCGCCAGCAGCTTGGGGAGTGGGGCCAACGTCCTGACTTTC
>TRBV4-1|-|TRBJ1-1|-
CASSQDPLNTEAFF
TGCGCCAGCAGCCAAGATCCCCTGAACACTGAAGCTTTCTTT
>TRBV30|-|TRBJ1-4|TRBD1
CAWRDRGPEKLFF
TGTGCCTGGCGGGACAGGGGGCCTGAAAAACTGTTTTTT
>TRBV5-6|-|TRBJ2-3|-
CASTVGTSTDTQYF
TGTGCCAGCACCGTCGGGACTAGCACAGATACGCAGTATTTT
>TRBV2|-|TRBJ1-4|TRBD1
CASSRQGIGEKLFF
TGTGCCAGCAGCAGACAGGGGATTGGTGAAAAACTGTTTTTT
>TRBV29-1|-|TRBJ2-5|-
CSLQGGTKSWETQYF
TGCAGCCTCCAGGGGGGAACAAAATCCTGGGAGACCCAGTACTTC
>TRBV9|-|TRBJ2-3|-
CASSVAEGGSGDTQYF
TGTGCCAGCAGCGTAGCTGAGGGGGGTTCCGGAGATACGCAGTATTTT
>TRBV19|few|TRBJ1-5|-
CASSLVTRGNQPQHF
TGTGCCAGTAGTCTTGTGACCCGGGGGAATCAGCCCCAGCATTTT